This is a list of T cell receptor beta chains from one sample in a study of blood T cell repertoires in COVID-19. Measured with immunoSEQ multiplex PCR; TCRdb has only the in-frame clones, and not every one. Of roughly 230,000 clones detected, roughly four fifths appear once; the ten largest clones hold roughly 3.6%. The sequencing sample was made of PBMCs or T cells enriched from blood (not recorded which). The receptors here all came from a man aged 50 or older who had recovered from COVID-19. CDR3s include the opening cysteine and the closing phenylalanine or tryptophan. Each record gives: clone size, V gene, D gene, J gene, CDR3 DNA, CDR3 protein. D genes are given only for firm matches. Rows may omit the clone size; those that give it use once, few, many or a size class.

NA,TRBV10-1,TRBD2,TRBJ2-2,TGCGCCAGCAGTTCGGCGGGAGGAATCACCGGGGAGCTGTTTTTT,CASSSAGGITGELFF
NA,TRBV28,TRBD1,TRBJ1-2,TGTGCCAGCAGTTTATTTGGACAGGTGACCTATGGCTACACCTTC,CASSLFGQVTYGYTF
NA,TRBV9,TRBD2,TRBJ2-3,TGTGCCAGCAGCGGAAGCGGGGGGGCTACAGATACGCAGTATTTT,CASSGSGGATDTQYF
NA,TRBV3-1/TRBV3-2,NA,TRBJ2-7,TGTGCCAGCAGCCACTTAGCGGCGTCCTACGAGCAGTACTTC,CASSHLAASYEQYF
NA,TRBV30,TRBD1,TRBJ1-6,TGTGCCTGGAGTGGTGGGACAGGGGGCCGGGCCAATAATTCACCCCTCCACTTT,CAWSGGTGGRANNSPLHF
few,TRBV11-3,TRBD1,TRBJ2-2,TGTGCCAGCAGCACCCAGGGGGCTGGCGGCACCGGGGAGCTGTTTTTT,CASSTQGAGGTGELFF
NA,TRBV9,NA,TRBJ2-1,TGTGCCAGCAGCGTAACGTGGGGGCCGGGCAATGAGCAGTTCTTC,CASSVTWGPGNEQFF
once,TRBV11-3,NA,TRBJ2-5,TGTGCCAGCAGCTTAGATCGGAGGGAAGCCGGAGAGACCCAGTACTTC,CASSLDRREAGETQYF
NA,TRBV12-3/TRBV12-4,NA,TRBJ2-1,TGTGCCAGCAGTTTTGGCCCTGATGAGCAGTTCTTC,CASSFGPDEQFF
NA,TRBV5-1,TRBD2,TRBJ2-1,TGCGCCAGCAGCGCCAGCGGGGGGGGCTACAATGAGCAGTTCTTC,CASSASGGGYNEQFF
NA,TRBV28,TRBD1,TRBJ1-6,TGTGCCAGCAGTTCGACAGGGTACAATTCACCCCTCCACTTT,CASSSTGYNSPLHF
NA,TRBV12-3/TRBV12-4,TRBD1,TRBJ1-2,TGTGCCAGCAGTTTTGGCGGGACAGGGTACACCTTC,CASSFGGTGYTF
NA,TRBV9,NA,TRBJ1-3,TGTGCCAGCAGCGTAGAGCGTTACTCTGGAAACACCATATATTTT,CASSVERYSGNTIYF
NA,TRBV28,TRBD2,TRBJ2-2,TGTGCCGGTGCTAGCGGGAACACCGGGGAGCTGTTTTTT,CAGASGNTGELFF
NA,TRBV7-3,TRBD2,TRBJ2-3,TGTGCCAGCAGCTTAGCAGCTAGCGGCCTCACAGATACGCAGTATTTT,CASSLAASGLTDTQYF
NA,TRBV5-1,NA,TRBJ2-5,TGCGCCAGCAGCCCGGGGGTACCTCAAGAGACCCAGTACTTC,CASSPGVPQETQYF
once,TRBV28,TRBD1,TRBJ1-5,TGTGCCAGCAGTTTGAGGGGGCCAGAAAGTAATCAGCCCCAGCATTTT,CASSLRGPESNQPQHF
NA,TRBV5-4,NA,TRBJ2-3,TGTGCCAGCAGGGAGAGAGATACGCAGTATTTT,CASRERDTQYF
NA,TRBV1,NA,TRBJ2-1,TGCACCAGCAGCCCCCTCAGGCCGACCTACAATGAGCAGTTCTTC,CTSSPLRPTYNEQFF
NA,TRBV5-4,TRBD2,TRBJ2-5,TGTGCCAGCAGCCCGGGGACTAGCGGGGGGGTTGAGACCCAGTACTTC,CASSPGTSGGVETQYF
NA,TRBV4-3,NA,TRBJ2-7,TGCGCCAGCAGCCAAGTACGAGACACTGGTTTGGAGCAGTACTTC,CASSQVRDTGLEQYF
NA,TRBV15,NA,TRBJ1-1,TGTGCCACCAGCAGAGATCGGGCCTGGGGAGCGGTGAACACTGAAGCTTTCTTT,CATSRDRAWGAVNTEAFF
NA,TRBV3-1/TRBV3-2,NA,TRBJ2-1,TGTGCCAGCAGCCAAGGGGCGAATGAGCAGTTCTTC,CASSQGANEQFF
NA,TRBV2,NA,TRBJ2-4,TGTGCCAGCGAACAGGGCGGTGGCATTCAGTACTTC,CASEQGGGIQYF
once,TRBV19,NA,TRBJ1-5,TGTGCCAGTAGTCCCTCTGGCCGGAGCCAGCCCCAGCATTTT,CASSPSGRSQPQHF
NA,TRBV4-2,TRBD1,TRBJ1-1,TGTGCCAGCAGCCAACAGACAGGGGGGCTGAACACTGAAGCTTTCTTT,CASSQQTGGLNTEAFF
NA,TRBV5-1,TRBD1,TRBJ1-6,TGCGCCAGCAGCCAAGACAGGGTGTATAATTCACCCCTCCACTTT,CASSQDRVYNSPLHF